This T cell receptor (beta chain) came from a study of neurological immune-mediated disorders. This clonotype showed up many times. Antigen unknown. TCRdb re-called the 5' RACE reads with MiXCR, one entry per CDR3 protein. The sample gives about 70,000 distinct CDR3 sequences, 4.5% to 6% of which show up once; 2.2% is in the top ten. Study observations and caveats: Neither clinical nor MRI features were found to be associated with the multiple sclerosis repertoire cluster.

This CDR3 contains 17 residues. With V trimmed by 1 base and J by 6 bases, 14 bases remained unmatched. The germline V gene has CDR1 MGHRA and CDR2 YSYEKL. The chain couples TRBV4-1 to TRBJ1-1; 7 bases fit TRBD1. This TCR derives from a woman in her sixties or seventies with multiple sclerosis. Source material: PBMCs. The CDR3 here is CASSQGFQGLGGPEAFF. As DNA, the CDR3 is TGCGCCAGCAGCCAAGGTTTCCAAGGGTTAGGGGGCCCTGAAGCTTTCTTT.